A selection of T cell receptor beta chains follows, all from one sample in a study of T cells in Graves' hyperthyroidism and ophthalmopathy. TCRdb re-analysed the multiplex PCR reads in MiXCR, keeping a single row per CDR3 protein. The sample has about 520,000 distinct CDR3 sequences, around 20% seen once. Input material: blood. The origin of the receptors is a man aged 18 to 35 with Graves' hyperthyroidism. Both conserved end residues are part of each CDR3. A D gene is named only where the DNA matches it firmly. Clone size is given for some rows only: seen once, a few or many times, or a class if the clone is expanded.

V	D	size	J	DNA	CDR3
TRBV9	-	-	TRBJ1-5	TGTGCCAGCAGCGTATCAGGGGTCGGGGGGCCCCAGCATTTT	CASSVSGVGGPQHF
TRBV28	-	many	TRBJ1-2	TGTGCCAGCAGTCCCGAGGGACCGGATCGCTACACCTTC	CASSPEGPDRYTF
TRBV5-1	TRBD1	-	TRBJ1-6	TGCGCCAGCAGCATAGACAGGGCGGGTTCACCCCTCCACTTT	CASSIDRAGSPLHF
TRBV11-2	TRBD1	once	TRBJ2-5	TGTGCCAGCAGCTTAGAAGGGAGCAGGGGGCTTCGGGAGACCGAGTACTTC	CASSLEGSRGLRETEYF
TRBV12-3/TRBV12-4	-	once	TRBJ2-5	TGTGCCAGCAGTTCGCTCGCGTTCCAAGAGACCCAGTACTTC	CASSSLAFQETQYF
TRBV15	TRBD1	many	TRBJ2-7	TGTGCCACCAGCAGGGGACAGGGGAACTACGAGCAGTACTTC	CATSRGQGNYEQYF
TRBV20-1	-	many	TRBJ2-4	TGCAGTGCTAGAGGGCAGGGGAACATTCAGTACTTC	CSARGQGNIQYF
TRBV6-5	TRBD2	few	TRBJ2-5	TGTGCCAGCAGTTACTCCCCGGGGGGTTCTCAAGAGACCCAGTACTTC	CASSYSPGGSQETQYF
TRBV11-3	-	many	TRBJ2-7	TGTGCCAGCAGCTTAGATACCGAGGCCTACGAGCAGTACTTC	CASSLDTEAYEQYF
TRBV6-5	-	many	TRBJ2-7	TGTGCCAGCAGTTACTGGAGTCGGGGCAAGGGGTACGAGCAGTACTTC	CASSYWSRGKGYEQYF
TRBV20-1	-	few	TRBJ2-1	TGCAGTGCTCTCCCGAGGAGAATAAGGAATGAGCAGTTCTTC	CSALPRRIRNEQFF
TRBV12-3/TRBV12-4	-	many	TRBJ1-2	TGTGCCAGCAGTCCGGGACATAACTATGGCTACACCTTC	CASSPGHNYGYTF
TRBV28	-	many	TRBJ2-7	TGTGCCAGCGGACGAACGGCGGGGTATCCCTACGAGCAGTACTTC	CASGRTAGYPYEQYF
TRBV4-1	-	-	TRBJ2-7	TGCGCCAGCAGCCAAGGATTCTTCGTCGGCGAGCAGTACTTC	CASSQGFFVGEQYF
TRBV12-5	-	many	TRBJ2-7	TGTGCTATATCGGGGACCGAGTCCTACGAGCAGTACTTC	CAISGTESYEQYF
TRBV11-2	TRBD1	many	TRBJ2-7	TGTGCCAGCAGCTTCTTGACAGGGACCGGCCACTACGAGCAGTACTTC	CASSFLTGTGHYEQYF
TRBV19	TRBD1	few	TRBJ1-1	TGTGCCAGTAGGGAGCACAGGGGCGGGAACACTGAAGCTTTCTTT	CASREHRGGNTEAFF
TRBV12-3/TRBV12-4	TRBD1	many	TRBJ2-7	TGTGCCAGCAGTTCGGACAGGTATTCCTACGAGCAGTACTTC	CASSSDRYSYEQYF
TRBV12-3/TRBV12-4	TRBD1	-	TRBJ2-7	TGTGCCAGCGTCCCAGGGGGCAGCTCCTACGAGCAGTACTTC	CASVPGGSSYEQYF
TRBV14	-	-	TRBJ2-3	TGTGCCAGCAGCCAAGATTTGGGTACGCAGTATTTT	CASSQDLGTQYF
TRBV6-1	-	-	TRBJ2-7	TGTGCCAGCAGTGTGGACGGAACCTACGAGCAGTACTTC	CASSVDGTYEQYF
TRBV2	TRBD1	-	TRBJ1-2	TGTGCCAGCAGAGCCGGGACAGGATTCTATGGCTACACCTTC	CASRAGTGFYGYTF
TRBV25-1	-	many	TRBJ2-5	TGTGCCAGCAGTGGACCGTTGCCGGGACATCCTCAAGAGACCCAGTACTTC	CASSGPLPGHPQETQYF
TRBV20-1	-	many	TRBJ1-5	TGCAGTGCTAGGCGGGGGCATAGCAATCAGCCCCAGCATTTT	CSARRGHSNQPQHF
TRBV6-5	-	many	TRBJ1-5	TGTGCCAGCAGTTTACAGCGGATTAGCAATCAGCCCCAGCATTTT	CASSLQRISNQPQHF
TRBV7-6	-	once	TRBJ2-5	TGTGCCAGCAGCTTACCCCCGACGATGGAGACCCAGTACTTC	CASSLPPTMETQYF
TRBV24-1	-	-	TRBJ1-5	TGTGCCACCAGTGAGGGTAGGCAGGGCCATAGCAATCAGCCCCAGCATTTT	CATSEGRQGHSNQPQHF
TRBV6-2/TRBV6-3	-	once	TRBJ2-7	TGTGCCAGCAGCACTCATGGACGTCCACAGGGCGAGCAGTACTTC	CASSTHGRPQGEQYF
TRBV19	TRBD1	many	TRBJ2-7	TGTGCCAGTAGTACCGGGACAGTCGAGCAGTACTTC	CASSTGTVEQYF
TRBV29-1	TRBD1	-	TRBJ1-2	TGCAGCGTTGAAGTGAAGGGGGCGCGCGGCTACACCTTC	CSVEVKGARGYTF
TRBV29-1	-	-	TRBJ2-7	TGCAGCGTTGGAGGACGGCCGGATGGGTCTGGGGAGCAGTACTTC	CSVGGRPDGSGEQYF
TRBV24-1	-	many	TRBJ1-5	TGTGCCACCAGTGCAGGCTGGGGGCAGCCCCAGCATTTT	CATSAGWGQPQHF
TRBV28	-	-	TRBJ1-1	TGTGCCAGCAGTTTAGTATCGGGGCCTGGGAACACTAAAGCTTTCTTT	CASSLVSGPGNTKAFF
TRBV30	-	few	TRBJ2-2	TGTGCCTGGTCGTACACCGGGGAGCTGTTTTTT	CAWSYTGELFF
TRBV27	TRBD1	-	TRBJ1-2	TGTGCCAGCAGTCACCTACAGGGGGCGGGCTATGGCTACACCTTC	CASSHLQGAGYGYTF
TRBV3-1	-	-	TRBJ2-7	TGTGCCAGCAGCCATTGGCAGGGCTACGAGCAGTACTTC	CASSHWQGYEQYF
TRBV28	TRBD1	-	TRBJ1-1	TGTGCCAGCAGTTCTCCAGGGGGCGGTTGGACTGAAGCTTTCTTT	CASSSPGGGWTEAFF